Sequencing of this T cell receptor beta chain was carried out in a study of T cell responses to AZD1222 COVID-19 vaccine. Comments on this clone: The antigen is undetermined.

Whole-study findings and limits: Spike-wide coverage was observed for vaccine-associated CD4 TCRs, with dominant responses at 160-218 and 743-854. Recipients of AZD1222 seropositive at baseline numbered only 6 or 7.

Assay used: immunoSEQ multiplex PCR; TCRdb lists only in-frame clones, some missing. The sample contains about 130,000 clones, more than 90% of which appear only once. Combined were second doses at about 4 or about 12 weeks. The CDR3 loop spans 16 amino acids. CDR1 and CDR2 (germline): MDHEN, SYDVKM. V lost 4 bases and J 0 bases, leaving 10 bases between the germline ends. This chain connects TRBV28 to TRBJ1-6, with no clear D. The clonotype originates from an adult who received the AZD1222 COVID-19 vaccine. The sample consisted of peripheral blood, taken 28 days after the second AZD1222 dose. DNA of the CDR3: TGTGCCAGCAGTTCAATCCAGAGCTCCTATAATTCACCCCTCCACTTT. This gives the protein CASSSIQSSYNSPLHF. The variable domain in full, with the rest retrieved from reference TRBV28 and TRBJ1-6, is DVKVTQSSRYLVKRTGEKVFLECVQDMDHENMFWYRQDPGLGLRLIYFSYDVKMKEKGDIPEGYSVSREKKERFSLILESASTNQTSMYLCASSSIQSSYNSPLHFGNGTRLTVT.